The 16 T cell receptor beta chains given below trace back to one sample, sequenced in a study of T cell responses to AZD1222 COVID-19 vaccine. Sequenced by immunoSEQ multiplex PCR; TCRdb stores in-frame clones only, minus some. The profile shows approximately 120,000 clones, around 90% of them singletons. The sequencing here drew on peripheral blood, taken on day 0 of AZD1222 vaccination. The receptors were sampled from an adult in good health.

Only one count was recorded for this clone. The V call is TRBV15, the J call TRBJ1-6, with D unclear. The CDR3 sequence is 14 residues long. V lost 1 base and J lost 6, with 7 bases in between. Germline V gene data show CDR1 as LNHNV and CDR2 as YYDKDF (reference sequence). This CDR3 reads CATSRAGVNSPLHF. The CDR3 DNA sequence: TGTGCCACCAGCAGAGCTGGGGTTAATTCACCCCTCCACTTT.

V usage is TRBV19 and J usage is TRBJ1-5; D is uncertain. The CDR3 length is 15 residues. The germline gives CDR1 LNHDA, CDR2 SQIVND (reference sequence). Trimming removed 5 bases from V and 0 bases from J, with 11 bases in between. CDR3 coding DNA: TGTGCCAGTAGTTGGTCAGACTTTAGCAATCAGCCCCAGCATTTT. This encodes CASSWSDFSNQPQHF.

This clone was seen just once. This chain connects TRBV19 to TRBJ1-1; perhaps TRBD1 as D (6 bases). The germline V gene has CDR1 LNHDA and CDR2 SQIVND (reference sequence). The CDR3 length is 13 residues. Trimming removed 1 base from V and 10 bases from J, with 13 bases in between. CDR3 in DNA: TGTGCCAGTAGTATAGCGGGGGGCCAGCGAGCTTTCTTT. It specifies CASSIAGGQRAFF.

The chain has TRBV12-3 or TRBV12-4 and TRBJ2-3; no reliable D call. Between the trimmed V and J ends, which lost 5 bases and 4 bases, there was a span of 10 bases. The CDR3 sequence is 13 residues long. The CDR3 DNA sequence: TGTGCCAGCAGTCGGTCCGGCGCAGATACGCAGTATTTT. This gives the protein CASSRSGADTQYF.

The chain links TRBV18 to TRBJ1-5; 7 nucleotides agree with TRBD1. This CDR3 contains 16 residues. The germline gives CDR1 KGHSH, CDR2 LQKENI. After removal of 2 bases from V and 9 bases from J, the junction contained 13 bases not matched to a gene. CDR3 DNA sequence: TGTGCCAGCTCACCAAAGGGGGCGACCGAGCTTCGGCCCCAGCATTTT. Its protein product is CASSPKGATELRPQHF.

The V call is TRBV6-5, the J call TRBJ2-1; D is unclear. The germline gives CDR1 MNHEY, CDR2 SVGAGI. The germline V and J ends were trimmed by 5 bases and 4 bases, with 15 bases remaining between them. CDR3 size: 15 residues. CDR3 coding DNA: TGTGCCAGCAGTCTGGAAGGACGGCAATACAATGAGCAGTTCTTC. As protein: CASSLEGRQYNEQFF.

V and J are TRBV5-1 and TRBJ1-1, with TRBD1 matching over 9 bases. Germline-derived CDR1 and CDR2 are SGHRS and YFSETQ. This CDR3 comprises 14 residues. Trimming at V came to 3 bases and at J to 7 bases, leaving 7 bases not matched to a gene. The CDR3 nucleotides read TGCGCCAGCAGCTCGGACAGGGGAAGGGGTGAAGCTTTCTTT. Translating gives CASSSDRGRGEAFF.

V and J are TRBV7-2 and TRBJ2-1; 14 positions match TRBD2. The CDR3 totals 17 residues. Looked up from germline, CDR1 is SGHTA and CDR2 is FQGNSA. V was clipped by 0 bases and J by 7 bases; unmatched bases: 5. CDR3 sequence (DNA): TGTGCCAGCAGCTTAGCGTCGGGGACTAGCGGGAGTAATGAGCAGTTCTTC. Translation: CASSLASGTSGSNEQFF.

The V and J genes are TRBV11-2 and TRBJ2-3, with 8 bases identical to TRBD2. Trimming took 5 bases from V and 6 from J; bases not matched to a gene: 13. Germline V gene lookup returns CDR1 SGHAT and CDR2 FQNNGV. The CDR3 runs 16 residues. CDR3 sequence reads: CASSPGLAGPRDTQYF. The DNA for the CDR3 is TGTGCCAGCAGCCCTGGACTAGCTGGACCCCGCGATACGCAGTATTTT.

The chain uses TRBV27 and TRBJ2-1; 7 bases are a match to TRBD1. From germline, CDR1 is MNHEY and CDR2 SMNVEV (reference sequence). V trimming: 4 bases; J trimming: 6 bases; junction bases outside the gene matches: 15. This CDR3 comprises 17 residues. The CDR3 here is CASSSSTGFKASNEQFF. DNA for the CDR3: TGTGCCAGCAGTTCCTCGACAGGGTTTAAAGCGAGCAATGAGCAGTTCTTC.

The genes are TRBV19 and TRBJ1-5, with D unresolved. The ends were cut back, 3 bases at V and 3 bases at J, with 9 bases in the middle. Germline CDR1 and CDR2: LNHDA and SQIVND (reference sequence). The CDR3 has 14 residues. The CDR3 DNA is TGTGCCAGTAGTATGCTTAAAACCAATCAGCCCCAGCATTTT. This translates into CASSMLKTNQPQHF. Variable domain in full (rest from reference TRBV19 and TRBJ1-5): DGGITQSPKYLFRKEGQNVTLSCEQNLNHDAMYWYRQDPGQGLRLIYYSQIVNDFQKGDIAEGYSVSREKKESFPLTVTSAQKNPTAFYLCASSMLKTNQPQHFGDGTRLSIL.

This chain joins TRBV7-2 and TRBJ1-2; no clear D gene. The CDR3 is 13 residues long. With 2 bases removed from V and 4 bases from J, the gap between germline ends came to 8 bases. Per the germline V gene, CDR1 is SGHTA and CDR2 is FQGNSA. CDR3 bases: TGTGCCAGCAGCTTACCTAGCTTCTATGGCTACACCTTC. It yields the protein CASSLPSFYGYTF.

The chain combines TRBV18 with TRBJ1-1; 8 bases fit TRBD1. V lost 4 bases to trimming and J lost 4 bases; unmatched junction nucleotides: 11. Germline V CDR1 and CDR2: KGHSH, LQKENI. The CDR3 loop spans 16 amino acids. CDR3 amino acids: CASSLWTGMGITEAFF. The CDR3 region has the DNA TGTGCCAGCTCACTATGGACAGGGATGGGGATCACTGAAGCTTTCTTT.

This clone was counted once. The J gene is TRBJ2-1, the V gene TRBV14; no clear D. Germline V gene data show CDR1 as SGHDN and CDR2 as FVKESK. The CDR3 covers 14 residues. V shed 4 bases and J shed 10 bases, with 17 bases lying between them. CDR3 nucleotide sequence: TGTGCCAGCAGCCTAAACTTCCAGCTTTCGGAGCAGTTCTTC. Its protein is CASSLNFQLSEQFF. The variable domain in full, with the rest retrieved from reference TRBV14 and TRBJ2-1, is EAGVTQFPSHSVIEKGQTVTLRCDPISGHDNLYWYRRVMGKEIKFLLHFVKESKQDESGMPNNRFLAERTGGTYSTLKVQPAELEDSGVYFCASSLNFQLSEQFFGPGTRLTVL.

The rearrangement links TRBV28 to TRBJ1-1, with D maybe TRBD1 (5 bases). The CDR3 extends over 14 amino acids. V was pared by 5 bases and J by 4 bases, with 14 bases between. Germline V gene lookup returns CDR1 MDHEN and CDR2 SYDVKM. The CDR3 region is CASSLSEGRTEAFF. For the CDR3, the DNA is TGTGCCAGCAGTCTTTCAGAGGGACGCACTGAAGCTTTCTTT.

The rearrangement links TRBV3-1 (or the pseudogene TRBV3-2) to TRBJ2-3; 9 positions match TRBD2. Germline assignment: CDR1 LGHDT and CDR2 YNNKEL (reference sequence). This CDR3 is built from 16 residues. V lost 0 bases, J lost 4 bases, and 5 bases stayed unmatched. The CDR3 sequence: CASSQESLAGPDTQYF. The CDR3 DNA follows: TGTGCCAGCAGCCAAGAATCGCTAGCGGGGCCAGATACGCAGTATTTT.